This T cell receptor beta chain was recorded in a study of cytomegalovirus exposure and HLA in healthy donors. Study results and limitations: Reportedly, TCR beta sequences accurately predicted HLA-A and HLA-B alleles in most subjects. A few CMV-associated chains were confirmed in vitro to be specific for CMV antigens. A later analysis associated 16,000 or so TCR beta sequences with HLA alleles at a 0.05 false discovery rate. There was a cluster of highly shared sequence variants that was likely a sequencing artifact.

Notes on this clone: What it recognizes is unknown.

PCR primers comprised 60 Vbeta and 13 Jbeta primers. Profiling relied on immunoSEQ multiplex PCR, and the TCRdb table lists in-frame clones only, not all of them. The repertoire holds approximately 100,000 clones, with around 73% as singletons. Germline V gene lookup returns CDR1 SGHNT and CDR2 YYREEE (reference sequence). The V segment lost 7 bases and the J segment 7 bases; nucleotides outside the gene matches: 16. The CDR3 runs to 16 residues. The V gene is TRBV5-4, the J gene TRBJ1-2; the match to TRBD1 covers 10 bases. The sequence came from a female donor in good health and CMV-seronegative. Sequencing was carried out using PBMCs. CDR3 amino acids: CASGQTPWGQGFGYTF. The CDR3 nucleotides read TGTGCCAGCGGGCAAACCCCGTGGGGACAGGGGTTTGGCTACACCTTC.